This TCR beta chain appears in the sequencing data of a study of shared clonotypes between healthy human individuals. About the study: Aged between 18 and 49, the donors were a couple of women and three men. For every donor, three CD4 naive, three CD4 memory, two CD8 naive and one CD8 memory plates were used.

An approximately 220 ng quantity of DNA, 25,000 to 35,000 T cell genomes, went into the sorted-subset replicate PCRs. Sequencing was performed with immunoSEQ multiplex PCR; in TCRdb, only in-frame clones are kept and a portion is missing. The profile shows 850,000 to 1,200,000 clones, approximately 72% of them singletons. The V end was cut by 8 bases, the J end by 3 bases, with 14 bases between. Per germline, CDR1 SEHNR and CDR2 FQNEAQ (reference sequence). CDR3 size: 13 residues. Study conclusions and caveats: Despite large depth, sorted-subset datasets appeared incompletely sequenced.

To note about this clone: Its target is unknown.

The chain uses TRBV7-9 and TRBJ2-7, with D uncertain. The sequence derives from a man aged 18 to 35 in good health. The sequencing input was memory CD4+ T cells sorted from blood. The subset is: CD45RA-negative fraction. The CDR3 DNA is TGTGCCAGCGGGTCTTATACGAACTACGAGCAGTACTTC. As protein: CASGSYTNYEQYF.